Presented here are 28 T cell receptor beta chains from one specimen sequenced in a study of vaccination effects on CD4 cells after COVID-19. Libraries were prepared by immunoSEQ multiplex PCR; TCRdb keeps only in-frame clonotypes and omits some of them. The table has roughly 60,000 clones, 65% to 75% seen once; the top ten hold roughly 25%. These receptors have no identified antigens. CD4+ T cell isolation took place after 10 days of culture. The sample consisted of CD4+ T cells from PBMCs cultured without peptide, taken before COVID-19 vaccination. The receptors stem from a human donor who had a prior SARS-CoV-2 infection.

The chain combines TRBV2 with TRBJ2-4; D is perhaps TRBD2 (6 bases). This CDR3 region has 17 residues. Germline V CDR1 and CDR2: SNHLY, FYNNEI. Deletions cut 1 base from V and 0 bases from J, with 13 bases between. CDR3 amino acids: CASSEGPGVRAKNIQYF. The CDR3 DNA follows: TGTGCCAGCAGTGAAGGTCCGGGGGTGAGAGCCAAAAACATTCAGTACTTC.

This sequence joins TRBV6-4 and TRBJ1-4; D perhaps matches TRBD1 (5 bases). Trimming cost V 0 bases and J 6 bases, with 11 bases left between them. Germline CDR1 and CDR2: MRHNA and SNTAGT. The CDR3 runs 15 residues. The CDR3 DNA reads TGTGCCAGCAGTGACTCTACAGGCGGTCATGAAAAACTGTTTTTT. Amino acid sequence: CASSDSTGGHEKLFF.

The chain is built from TRBV6-5 and TRBJ2-5, with no clear D. V was trimmed by 6 bases and J by 4 bases, leaving 18 bases between them. The CDR3 covers 15 residues. Germline values: CDR1 MNHEY, CDR2 SVGAGI. This CDR3 reads CASRNLDTIGETQYF. CDR3 DNA: TGTGCCAGCAGAAATTTAGACACGATAGGAGAGACCCAGTACTTC.

The gene calls are TRBV5-4 and TRBJ2-1; 7 bases map to TRBD2. Trimming at V came to 0 bases and at J to 4 bases, leaving 7 bases not matched to a gene. The CDR3 is 16 residues long. Germline V gene sequence: CDR1 SGHNT, CDR2 YYREEE (reference sequence). Here the CDR3 DNA reads TGTGCCAGCAGCTTGGACGGGACTATTATTTACAATGAGCAGTTCTTC. Translated: CASSLDGTIIYNEQFF.

The chain is built from TRBV19 and TRBJ1-1; 9 bases agree with TRBD1. The junction had 9 bases not matched to a gene; V was cut back by 6 bases and J by 1 base. The CDR3 loop spans 16 amino acids. CDR1 is LNHDA, CDR2 SQIVND, per germline (reference sequence). In DNA, the CDR3 is TGTGCCAGTAGAATCACAGGGGGCGCGGGGAACACTGAAGCTTTCTTT. Protein product: CASRITGGAGNTEAFF.

This clone was seen just once. The chain joins TRBV9 to TRBJ1-4; D unclear. The V gene's germline CDR1 is SGDLS and CDR2 YYNGEE. The CDR3 loop spans 15 amino acids. V was clipped by 3 bases and J by 0 bases, with 9 bases between them. The CDR3 DNA is TGTGCCAGCAGCGCCGGACGGGCAACTAATGAAAAACTGTTTTTT. Translation: CASSAGRATNEKLFF.

This rearrangement joins TRBV18 to TRBJ2-3; 7 bases map to TRBD1. CDR3 length equals 17 residues. After removal of 0 bases from V and 0 bases from J, the junction contained 6 bases not matched to a gene. Germline V CDR1 and CDR2: KGHSH, LQKENI. The CDR3 region is CASSPPTGIPSTDTQYF. The DNA of the CDR3 is TGTGCCAGCTCACCACCGACAGGGATCCCTAGCACAGATACGCAGTATTTT.

There are a few counts of this clone. This chain links TRBV18 with TRBJ2-7, with 11 bases aligning to TRBD2. The CDR3 contains 16 residues. V lost 1 base and J lost 3; bases outside the gene matches: 5. The germline CDR1 and CDR2 sequences are KGHSH and LQKENI. CDR3 sequence: CASSPQLAGANYEQYF. In DNA form, the CDR3 reads TGTGCCAGCTCACCACAACTAGCGGGGGCAAACTACGAGCAGTACTTC.

The chain joins TRBV9 to TRBJ2-4; D is ambiguous. CDR1 is SGDLS, CDR2 YYNGEE, per germline. This CDR3 spans 14 amino acids. Trimming left V 0 bases short and J 4 bases short, with 8 bases between. The CDR3 reads CASSVDNGKNIQYF. CDR3 nucleotides: TGTGCCAGCAGCGTAGACAATGGAAAAAACATTCAGTACTTC.

The gene calls are TRBV28 and TRBJ1-2, with D uncertain. The CDR3 is made up of 13 amino acids. Trimming pared 5 bases from V and 2 bases from J, leaving 9 bases between. Looked up from germline, CDR1 is MDHEN and CDR2 is SYDVKM. Here the CDR3 DNA reads TGTGCCAGCAGTCCCCAACAGAACTATGGCTACACCTTC. Amino acid sequence: CASSPQQNYGYTF.

V and J are TRBV7-2 and TRBJ2-4; D is perhaps TRBD1 (5 bases). The germline V gene has CDR1 SGHTA and CDR2 FQGNSA. Between the trimmed V and J ends, which lost 2 bases and 1 base, there was a span of 6 bases. This CDR3 spans 14 amino acids. The CDR3 is CASSLNRAKNIQYF. As DNA, the CDR3 is TGTGCCAGCAGCTTAAACAGGGCCAAAAACATTCAGTACTTC.

The V call is TRBV7-2, the J call TRBJ2-6; TRBD1 matches 8 bases. Germline V gives CDR1 SGHTA, CDR2 FQGNSA. The ends lost 7 bases at V and 0 bases at J; junction bases unmatched: 5. This CDR3 is 16 amino acids long. CDR3 loop: CASIRGLVSGANVLTF. Here the CDR3 DNA reads TGTGCCAGCATCAGGGGGCTAGTCTCTGGGGCCAACGTCCTGACTTTC. Full variable domain (outside the CDR3, taken from reference TRBV7-2 and TRBJ2-6): GAGVSQSPSNKVTEKGKDVELRCDPISGHTALYWYRQSLGQGLEFLIYFQGNSAPDKSGLPSDRFSAERTGGSVSTLTIQRTQQEDSAVYLCASIRGLVSGANVLTFGAGSRLTVL.

This clone was seen a handful of times. The rearrangement links TRBV7-9 to TRBJ1-4; TRBD1 might be the D (6 bases). CDR1 and CDR2 (germline): SEHNR, FQNEAQ (reference sequence). This CDR3 spans 15 amino acids. V lost 5 bases and J lost 2, with 12 bases in between. Written as DNA, the CDR3 is TGTGCCAGCAGCCCACAGGGAGGCACTAATGAAAAACTGTTTTTT. Residues: CASSPQGGTNEKLFF. The entire variable domain, with the rest obtained from reference TRBV7-9 and TRBJ1-4, is as follows: DTGVSQNPRHKITKRGQNVTFRCDPISEHNRLYWYRQTLGQGPEFLTYFQNEAQLEKSRLLSDRFSAERPKGSFSTLEIQRTEQGDSAMYLCASSPQGGTNEKLFFGSGTQLSVL.

This chain connects TRBV5-5 to TRBJ1-2; D possibly corresponds to TRBD1 (6 bases). Germline loops: CDR1 SGHKS, CDR2 YYEKEE (reference sequence). V was trimmed by 6 bases and J by 6 bases, leaving 12 bases between them. This CDR3 has 12 residues. CDR3 bases: TGTGCCAGCACCCGTGGGGGCGATGGCTACACCTTC. It is translated as CASTRGGDGYTF.

This clone was counted a single time. The chain carries TRBV30 and TRBJ1-4; D gene uncertain. V lost 5 bases and J 8 bases, leaving 15 bases between the germline ends. CDR1 is GTSNPN and CDR2 is SVGIG in the germline V gene (reference sequence). The CDR3 sequence is 13 residues long. As DNA, the CDR3 is TGTGCCTGGTACCGGGCCGATCGGGAAAAACTGTTTTTT. It translates to CAWYRADREKLFF.

The V call is TRBV11-3, the J call TRBJ2-2, with 8 bases matching TRBD2. Germline V gives CDR1 SGHNT, CDR2 YENEEA. V gave up 5 bases and J gave up 3 bases; unmatched junction bases: 14. The CDR3 consists of 18 residues. The CDR3 DNA sequence: TGTGCCAGCAGCCTAAGGGTCATAGCGGGGTCGCACACCGGGGAGCTGTTTTTT. Translation gives CASSLRVIAGSHTGELFF.

V gene TRBV7-2 combines with J gene TRBJ2-1; no reliable D call. CDR3 length: 15 residues. Germline lookup yields CDR1 SGHTA and CDR2 FQGNSA. The germline V and J ends were trimmed by 2 bases and 4 bases, with 12 bases remaining between them. The CDR3 bases are TGTGCCAGCAGCTTAACCTGGGCTCGGTACAATGAGCAGTTCTTC. Encoded protein: CASSLTWARYNEQFF.

The sample holds one count of this clone. V and J are TRBV19 and TRBJ2-2; a weak D match, TRBD2 (5 bases). This CDR3 region has 14 residues. CDR1 is LNHDA and CDR2 is SQIVND in the germline V gene (reference sequence). V dropped 4 bases and J dropped 3 bases, with 9 bases sitting between them. The CDR3: CASSTGIDTGELFF. CDR3 DNA: TGTGCCAGTAGTACCGGGATCGACACCGGGGAGCTGTTTTTT.

The chain employs TRBV24-1 and TRBJ2-5; 12 nucleotides agree with TRBD2. The CDR3 length is 16 residues. The junction had 5 bases not matched to a gene; V was cut back by 4 bases and J by 3 bases. Germline CDR1 is KGHDR and CDR2 is SFDVKD. CDR3 bases: TGTGCCACCAGTGACCCAGGACTAGCGGGAAAAGAGACCCAGTACTTC. Amino acids: CATSDPGLAGKETQYF.

This clone showed up just once. The chain combines TRBV24-1 with TRBJ2-3; no firm D call. CDR3 length: 14 residues. Trimming left V 0 bases short and J 6 bases short, with 9 bases between. The germline gives CDR1 KGHDR, CDR2 SFDVKD. The CDR3 nucleotides read TGTGCCACCAGTGATTTGCATAGGGTGGATACGCAGTATTTT. Its translation: CATSDLHRVDTQYF.

This rearrangement joins TRBV7-2 to TRBJ2-5; perhaps D is TRBD1 or TRBD2 (5 bases each). The CDR3 covers 12 residues. Germline V gene data show CDR1 as SGHTA and CDR2 as FQGNSA. V dropped 5 bases and J dropped 5 bases, with 9 bases sitting between them. The CDR3 DNA reads TGTGCCAGCAGCCGACAGCGGGAGACCCAGTACTTC. Translating it yields CASSRQRETQYF.

The chain joins TRBV7-9 to TRBJ1-2; D ambiguous. V dropped 5 bases and J dropped 6 bases, with 16 bases sitting between them. Germline CDR1 is SEHNR and CDR2 is FQNEAQ (reference sequence). The CDR3 length is 14 residues. DNA of the CDR3: TGTGCCAGCAGCCCCCTACAGCGCGCGGATGGCTACACCTTC. This gives the protein CASSPLQRADGYTF.

This sequence joins TRBV11-2 and TRBJ2-7; no clear D gene. This CDR3 spans 14 amino acids. V dropped 0 bases and J dropped 5 bases, with 11 bases sitting between them. From germline, CDR1 is SGHAT and CDR2 FQNNGV. CDR3 sequence (DNA): TGTGCCAGCAGCTTAGACCCGACTCGCAACGAGCAGTACTTC. This sequence encodes CASSLDPTRNEQYF.

This clone has a handful of counts. The chain employs TRBV6-5 and TRBJ1-3, with 7 bases identical to TRBD1. V was pared by 5 bases and J by 1 base, with 2 bases of the junction left unmatched. This CDR3 has 14 amino acids. CDR1 and CDR2 (germline): MNHEY, SVGAGI. CDR3 residues: CASSRTGSGNTIYF. The CDR3 DNA follows: TGTGCCAGCAGTAGGACAGGTTCTGGAAACACCATATATTTT.

This chain uses TRBV18 with TRBJ2-5; a possible D gene is TRBD1 (5 bases). The CDR3 length is 15 residues. The V gene lost 4 bases and the J gene lost 2 bases, with 14 bases spanning the gap. Germline V gene sequence: CDR1 KGHSH, CDR2 LQKENI. For the CDR3, the DNA is TGTGCCAGCTCACTTCAGGGTATGGGGCAAGAGACCCAGTACTTC. Its protein product is CASSLQGMGQETQYF.

The gene calls are TRBV6-5 and TRBJ2-5; TRBD2 aligns across 9 bases. V lost 2 bases to trimming and J lost 3 bases; unmatched junction nucleotides: 7. There are 16 residues in the CDR3. Germline V CDR1 and CDR2: MNHEY, SVGAGI. This CDR3 is CASSYGGTSRKETQYF. The DNA for the CDR3 is TGTGCCAGCAGTTACGGGGGGACTAGCCGCAAAGAGACCCAGTACTTC.

The gene calls are TRBV12-5 and TRBJ2-2; 9 bases agree with TRBD1. The CDR3 contains 14 residues. The junction had 7 bases not matched to a gene; V was cut back by 6 bases and J by 8 bases. Germline assignment: CDR1 LGHNT and CDR2 FRNRAP. CDR3 sequence: CASGHRGLPGELFF. The CDR3 DNA is TGTGCTAGTGGACACAGGGGGCTTCCGGGGGAGCTGTTTTTT.

V and J are TRBV11-3 and TRBJ2-7; D tentatively reads TRBD1 or TRBD2 (7 bases each). From germline, CDR1 is SGHNT and CDR2 YENEEA. Trimming shortened V by 5 bases and J by 6 bases, and 17 bases separated the two germline ends. The CDR3 sequence is 14 residues long. The DNA of the CDR3 is TGTGCCAGCAGCCTAGGGGGCGGGAGCTTCGAGCAGTACTTC. It specifies CASSLGGGSFEQYF.